This T cell receptor (beta chain) came from a study of blood T cells in healthy people across ages. Primed by a sample-barcoded 5' primer and a J-beta primer mix, a second PCR proceeded for roughly 7 to 11 cycles. TCRdb fed the 5' RACE reads into MiXCR, producing one record per CDR3 protein. The sample records 1.5 million or so distinct CDR3 sequences, approximately 40% being singletons. Trimming cost V 11 bases and J 13 bases; bases outside gene matches: 21. Germline V gives CDR1 ENHRY, CDR2 SYGVKD. The CDR3 sequence is 17 residues long. Sequences were obtained from blood. The chain employs TRBV10-3 and TRBJ2-1; 15 bases match TRBD2. This receptor was obtained from a woman younger than 30 in good health. The CDR3 DNA sequence: TGTGCCTCCAAAGGACTAGCGGGAGGGCCCTCTGAGGAGACCCAGTTCTTC. It translates to CASKGLAGGPSEETQFF.